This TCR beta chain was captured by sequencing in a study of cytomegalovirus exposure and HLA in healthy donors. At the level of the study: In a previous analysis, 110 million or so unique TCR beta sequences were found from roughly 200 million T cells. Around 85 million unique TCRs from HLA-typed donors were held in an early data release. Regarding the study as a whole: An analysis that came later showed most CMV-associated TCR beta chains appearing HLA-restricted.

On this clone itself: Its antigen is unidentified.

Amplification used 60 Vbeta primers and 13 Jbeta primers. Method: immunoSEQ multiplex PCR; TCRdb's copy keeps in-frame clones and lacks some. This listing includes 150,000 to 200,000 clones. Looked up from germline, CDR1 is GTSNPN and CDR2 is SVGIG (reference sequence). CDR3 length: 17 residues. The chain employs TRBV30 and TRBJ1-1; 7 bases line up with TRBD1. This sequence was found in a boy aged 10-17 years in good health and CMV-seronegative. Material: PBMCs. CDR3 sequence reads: CASRQGVFGQGNTEAFF. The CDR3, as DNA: TGTGCTTCAAGGCAGGGGGTTTTCGGGCAGGGGAACACTGAAGCTTTCTTT.